The 18 T cell receptor beta chains listed next were all sequenced from one sample in a study of beta chain features in type 1 diabetes. Reverse transcription of all isolated RNA meant that expressed TCRB transcripts were sequenced. The assay was immunoSEQ multiplex PCR, and TCRdb's table has in-frame clones only and misses some. The table includes more than 150,000 clones, about 12% detected once. What was sequenced was central memory CD4+ T cells from blood. The receptors come from a woman aged 18-29 years in good health.

The V gene is TRBV19, the J gene TRBJ2-7; weak D call: TRBD1 (6 bases). V lost 3 bases and J 4 bases, leaving 10 bases between the germline ends. This CDR3 spans 13 amino acids. Germline assignment: CDR1 LNHDA and CDR2 SQIVND (reference sequence). CDR3 region: CASSIGQHYEQYF. The DNA of the CDR3 is TGTGCCAGTAGTATCGGACAGCATTACGAGCAGTACTTC.

The chain combines TRBV4-3 with TRBJ2-7; TRBD2 aligns across 8 bases. Looked up from germline, CDR1 is LGHNA and CDR2 is YSLEER. The CDR3 has 17 amino acids. V dropped 1 base and J dropped 4; count of bases not matched to a gene: 12. CDR3 bases: TGCGCCAGCAGCCAAGCGGTAGCGGGATCTCTACGTTACGAGCAGTACTTC. The encoded protein is CASSQAVAGSLRYEQYF.

This clone was detected once. Within the sample, other DNA sequences also encode this same CDR3. The chain uses TRBV18 and TRBJ2-1; 10 bases match TRBD2. The CDR3 is 13 amino acids. With V trimmed by 8 bases and J by 7 bases, 5 bases remained unmatched. CDR1 KGHSH and CDR2 LQKENI come from the germline V gene. CDR3 loop: CASLSGRGNEQFF. As DNA, the CDR3 is TGTGCCAGCCTAAGCGGGAGGGGGAATGAGCAGTTCTTC.

The chain employs TRBV7-9 and TRBJ1-1, with 7 bases that match TRBD1. Losses at the gene ends were 1 base for V and 3 bases for J; bases not matched to a gene: 5. CDR1 is SEHNR and CDR2 is FQNEAQ in the germline V gene (reference sequence). The CDR3 totals 15 residues. CDR3 nucleotides: TGTGCCAGCAGCTTAGGAGGGGGCACGGACACTGAAGCTTTCTTT. Translated: CASSLGGGTDTEAFF.

This clone was observed a handful of times. This rearrangement joins TRBV9 to TRBJ2-3; TRBD2 aligns across 14 bases. Germline assignment: CDR1 SGDLS and CDR2 YYNGEE. The V gene end was trimmed by 5 bases and the J gene end by 3 bases; junction bases not matched to a gene: 11. This CDR3 spans 18 amino acids. The CDR3 reads CASSLRSGTSGSTDTQYF. The CDR3 region has the DNA TGTGCCAGCAGTCTAAGGAGTGGGACTAGCGGGAGTACAGATACGCAGTATTTT.

This clone was detected only a few times. This rearrangement joins TRBV6-1 to TRBJ2-7, with a possible D match to TRBD2 (6 bases). The germline V and J ends were trimmed by 7 bases and 0 bases, with 16 bases remaining between them. CDR1 is MNHNS and CDR2 is SASEGT in the germline V gene. The CDR3 contains 15 residues. CDR3 DNA: TGTGCCAGCACTCGGGCGGGGCAGACCTCCTACGAGCAGTACTTC. It specifies CASTRAGQTSYEQYF.

The chain is built from TRBV29-1 and TRBJ2-2; the D gene is possibly TRBD1 (5 bases). Germline CDR1 SQVTM, CDR2 ANQGSEA. This CDR3 spans 14 amino acids. Trimming removed 4 bases at V and 4 bases at J, with 13 bases between. CDR3 sequence (DNA): TGCAGCGTTGCCCCCAGGGTGGGCACCGGGGAGCTGTTTTTT. Translation: CSVAPRVGTGELFF.

There are a few counts of this clone. This chain links TRBV14 with TRBJ2-1; 10 bases are shared with TRBD2. In germline, CDR1 is SGHDN, CDR2 FVKESK. With 4 bases clipped from V and 6 bases from J, the junction kept 12 bases outside the gene matches. The CDR3 is 17 residues long. The CDR3 sequence: CASSLNLLAGGGNEQFF. CDR3 bases: TGTGCCAGCAGCCTTAACCTTTTAGCGGGAGGCGGCAATGAGCAGTTCTTC.

The V call is TRBV5-4, the J call TRBJ2-2; D might be TRBD1 (5 bases). This CDR3 comprises 13 residues. Trimming cost V 5 bases and J 5 bases, with 10 bases left between them. The germline CDR1 and CDR2 sequences are SGHNT and YYREEE (reference sequence). The CDR3 reads CASSIDRTGELFF. The DNA of the CDR3 is TGTGCCAGCAGTATCGACAGAACCGGGGAGCTGTTTTTT.

This clone was observed a few times. The chain links TRBV7-2 to TRBJ1-1; TRBD1 is a possible D gene (6 bases). Deletions cut 6 bases from V and 0 bases from J, with 14 bases between. This CDR3 has 15 amino acids. From germline, CDR1 is SGHTA and CDR2 FQGNSA. CDR3 DNA sequence: TGTGCCAGCAGTTTGGCAGGGGCCATGAACACTGAAGCTTTCTTT. Its protein product is CASSLAGAMNTEAFF.

Only a few counts were recorded for this clone. DNA of the CDR3: TGTGCCAGCAGCCCAGGGGTAACAGGTCCTCGGGAGCTGTTTTTT. Its protein product is CASSPGVTGPRELFF. V is TRBV7-3 and J is TRBJ2-2, with a tentative D call TRBD1 (6 bases). The germline V gene has CDR1 SGHTA and CDR2 FQGTGA. The CDR3 covers 15 residues. Trimming took 5 bases from V and 9 from J, leaving 19 bases between them.

This clone was counted between two and nine times. V gene TRBV11-2 combines with J gene TRBJ2-3; 9 nucleotides match TRBD1. V lost 1 base, J lost 3 bases, and 5 bases stayed unmatched. The germline gives CDR1 SGHAT, CDR2 FQNNGV. The CDR3 has 16 residues. The CDR3 DNA follows: TGTGCCAGCAGCTTAGTGGGACAGGGACCGACAGATACGCAGTATTTT. Protein sequence: CASSLVGQGPTDTQYF.

The chain links TRBV19 to TRBJ2-5; 13 nucleotides match TRBD2. CDR1 and CDR2 from the germline V gene are LNHDA and SQIVND (reference sequence). This CDR3 has 16 residues. Losses at the gene ends were 3 bases for V and 0 bases for J; bases not matched to a gene: 1. CDR3 DNA: TGTGCCAGTAGTATCGGACTAGCGGGGGACCAAGAGACCCAGTACTTC. Translation gives CASSIGLAGDQETQYF.

CDR3 sequence reads: CASSLTGAETQYF. CDR3 nucleotides: TGTGCCAGTAGCCTGACAGGGGCAGAGACCCAGTACTTC. The J gene is TRBJ2-5, the V gene TRBV19, with 8 bases that match TRBD1. CDR3 length equals 13 residues. J lost 4 bases, V lost 6 bases, and 4 bases had no gene match. The V gene's germline CDR1 is LNHDA and CDR2 SQIVND (reference sequence).

This sequence joins TRBV29-1 and TRBJ2-1; 8 positions agree with TRBD1. Germline assignment: CDR1 SQVTM and CDR2 ANQGSEA. The CDR3 length is 14 residues. With V trimmed by 4 bases and J by 4 bases, 6 bases remained unmatched. Here the CDR3 reads CSVGGQVLYNEQFF. CDR3 nucleotides: TGCAGCGTTGGGGGACAGGTCTTATACAATGAGCAGTTCTTC.

This clone was seen a handful of times. The V and J genes are TRBV2 and TRBJ1-5, with a weak D call TRBD1 (5 bases). V shed 5 bases and J shed 2 bases, with 13 bases lying between them. The CDR3 is 15 residues long. Germline CDR1 SNHLY, CDR2 FYNNEI. CDR3 protein: CASSKDNGGNQPQHF. The CDR3 nucleotides read TGTGCCAGCAGTAAGGACAACGGAGGCAATCAGCCCCAGCATTTT.

In its sample, this clone was seen a few times. The V and J genes are TRBV11-2 and TRBJ2-1; TRBD2 matches at 13 bases. Germline trimming cut 5 bases from V and 6 bases from J; bases unmatched to any gene: 4. This CDR3 contains 15 residues. Looked up from germline, CDR1 is SGHAT and CDR2 is FQNNGV. CDR3 residues: CASSPGLAGVNEQFF. The CDR3 bases are TGTGCCAGCAGCCCCGGACTAGCGGGAGTCAATGAGCAGTTCTTC.

J is TRBJ2-5 and V is TRBV18; the match to TRBD2 covers 8 bases. The CDR3 spans 14 residues. Trimming took 4 bases from V and 5 from J; bases not matched to a gene: 6. Germline V lookup: CDR1 KGHSH, CDR2 LQKENI. The CDR3 coding sequence is TGTGCCAGCTCACTAATGACTAGCGAGGAGACCCAGTACTTC. Protein: CASSLMTSEETQYF.